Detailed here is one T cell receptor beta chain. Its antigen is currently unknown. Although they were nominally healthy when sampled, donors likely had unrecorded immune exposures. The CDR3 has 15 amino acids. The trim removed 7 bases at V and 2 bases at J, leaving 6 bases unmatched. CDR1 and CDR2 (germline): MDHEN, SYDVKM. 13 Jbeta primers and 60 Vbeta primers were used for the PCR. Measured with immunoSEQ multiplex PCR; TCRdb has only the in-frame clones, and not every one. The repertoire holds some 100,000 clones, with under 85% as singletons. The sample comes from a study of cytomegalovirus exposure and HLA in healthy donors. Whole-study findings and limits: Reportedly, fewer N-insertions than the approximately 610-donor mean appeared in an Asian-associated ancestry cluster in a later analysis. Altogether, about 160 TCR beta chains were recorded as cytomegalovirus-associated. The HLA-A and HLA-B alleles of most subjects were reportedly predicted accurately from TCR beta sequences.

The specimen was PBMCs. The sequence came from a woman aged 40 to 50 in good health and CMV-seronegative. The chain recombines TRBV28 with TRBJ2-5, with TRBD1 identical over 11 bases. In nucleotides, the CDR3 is TGTGCCAGCACCGACGGGACAGGGGGACAAGAGACCCAGTACTTC. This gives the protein CASTDGTGGQETQYF.